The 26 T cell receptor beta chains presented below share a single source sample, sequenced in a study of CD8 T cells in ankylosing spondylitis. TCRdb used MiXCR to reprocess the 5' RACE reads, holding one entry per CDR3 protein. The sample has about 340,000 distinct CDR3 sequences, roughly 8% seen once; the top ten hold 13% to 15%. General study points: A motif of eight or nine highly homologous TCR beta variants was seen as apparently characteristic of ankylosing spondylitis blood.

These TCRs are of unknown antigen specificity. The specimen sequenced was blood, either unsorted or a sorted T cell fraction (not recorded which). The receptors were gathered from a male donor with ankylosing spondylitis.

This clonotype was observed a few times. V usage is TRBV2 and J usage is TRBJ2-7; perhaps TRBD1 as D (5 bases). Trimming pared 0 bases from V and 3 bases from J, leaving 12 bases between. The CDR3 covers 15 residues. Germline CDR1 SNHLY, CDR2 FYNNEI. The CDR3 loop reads CASSEAWGRNYEQYF. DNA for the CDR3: TGTGCCAGCAGTGAAGCCTGGGGCAGAAACTACGAGCAGTACTTC.

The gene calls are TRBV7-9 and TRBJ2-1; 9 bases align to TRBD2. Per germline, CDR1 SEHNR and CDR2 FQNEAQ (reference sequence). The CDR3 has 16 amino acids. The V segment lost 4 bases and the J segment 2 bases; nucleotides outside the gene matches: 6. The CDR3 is CASSSSRLAAYNEQFF. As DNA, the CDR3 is TGTGCCAGCAGCTCGTCCCGACTAGCGGCCTACAATGAGCAGTTCTTC.

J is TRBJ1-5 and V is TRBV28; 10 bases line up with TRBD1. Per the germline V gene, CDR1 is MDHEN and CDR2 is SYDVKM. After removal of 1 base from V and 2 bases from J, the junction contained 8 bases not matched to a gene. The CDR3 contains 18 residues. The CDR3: CASSLLGQGIGGNQPQHF. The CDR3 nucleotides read TGTGCCAGCAGTTTATTGGGACAGGGGATCGGGGGCAATCAGCCCCAGCATTTT.

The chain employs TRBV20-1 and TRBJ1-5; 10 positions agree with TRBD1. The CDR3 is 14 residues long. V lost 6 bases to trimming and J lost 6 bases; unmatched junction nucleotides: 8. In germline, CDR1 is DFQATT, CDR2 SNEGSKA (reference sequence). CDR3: CSAVRDRGPQPQHF. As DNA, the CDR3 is TGCAGTGCCGTCCGGGACAGGGGTCCTCAGCCCCAGCATTTT.

Here the CDR3 reads CASSLGLGRAGELFF. DNA for the CDR3: TGTGCCAGCAGCTTGGGACTGGGCCGGGCCGGGGAGCTGTTTTTT. The chain employs TRBV5-5 and TRBJ2-2; no clear D gene. CDR3 length: 15 residues. With 0 bases removed from V and 6 bases from J, the gap between germline ends came to 12 bases. Germline lookup yields CDR1 SGHKS and CDR2 YYEKEE (reference sequence).

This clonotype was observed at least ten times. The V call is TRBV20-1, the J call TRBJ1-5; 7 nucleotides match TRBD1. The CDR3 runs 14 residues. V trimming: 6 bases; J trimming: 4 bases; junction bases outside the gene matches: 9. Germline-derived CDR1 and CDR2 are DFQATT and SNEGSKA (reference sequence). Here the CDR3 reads CSARKGTDNQPQHF. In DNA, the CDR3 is TGCAGTGCGAGGAAAGGGACAGATAATCAGCCCCAGCATTTT.

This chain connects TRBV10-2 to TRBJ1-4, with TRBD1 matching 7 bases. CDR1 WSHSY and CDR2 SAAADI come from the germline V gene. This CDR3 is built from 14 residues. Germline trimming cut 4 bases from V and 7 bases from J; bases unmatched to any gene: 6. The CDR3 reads CASSGGQVVEKLFF. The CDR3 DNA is TGCGCCAGCAGTGGAGGACAGGTGGTTGAAAAACTGTTTTTT.

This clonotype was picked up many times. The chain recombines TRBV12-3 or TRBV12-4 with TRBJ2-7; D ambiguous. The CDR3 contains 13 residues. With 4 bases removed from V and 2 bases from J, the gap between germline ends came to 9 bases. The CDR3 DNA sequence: TGTGCCAGCAGTTCTCCGTCTACCTACGAGCAGTACTTC. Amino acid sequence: CASSSPSTYEQYF.

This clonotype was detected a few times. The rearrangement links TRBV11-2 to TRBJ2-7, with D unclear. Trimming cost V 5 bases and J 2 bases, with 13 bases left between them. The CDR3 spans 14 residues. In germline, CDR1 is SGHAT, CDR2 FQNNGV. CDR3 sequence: CASSARAQTYEQYF. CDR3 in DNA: TGTGCCAGCAGCGCGCGAGCACAGACCTACGAGCAGTACTTC.

CDR3 sequence reads: CASSWTSGRADTQYF. The CDR3 DNA follows: TGTGCCAGCAGCTGGACTAGCGGGAGAGCTGATACGCAGTATTTT. The genes are TRBV7-6 and TRBJ2-3, with TRBD2 matching 13 bases. V gave up 4 bases and J gave up 6 bases; unmatched junction bases: 4. Germline CDR1 reads SGHVS; CDR2 reads FNYEAQ. The CDR3 extends over 15 amino acids.

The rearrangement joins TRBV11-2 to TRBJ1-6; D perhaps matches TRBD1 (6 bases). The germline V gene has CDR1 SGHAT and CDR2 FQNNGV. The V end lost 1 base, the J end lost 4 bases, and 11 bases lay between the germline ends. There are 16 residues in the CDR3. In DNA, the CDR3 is TGTGCCAGCAGCTTAGGGGGGGCAAGATATAATTCACCCCTCCACTTT. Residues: CASSLGGARYNSPLHF.

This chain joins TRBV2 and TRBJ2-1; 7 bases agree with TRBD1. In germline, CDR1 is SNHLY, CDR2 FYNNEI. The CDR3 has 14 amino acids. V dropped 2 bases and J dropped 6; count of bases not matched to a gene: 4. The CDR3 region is CASSEQGDGNEQFF. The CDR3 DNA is TGTGCCAGCAGTGAACAGGGGGACGGCAATGAGCAGTTCTTC.

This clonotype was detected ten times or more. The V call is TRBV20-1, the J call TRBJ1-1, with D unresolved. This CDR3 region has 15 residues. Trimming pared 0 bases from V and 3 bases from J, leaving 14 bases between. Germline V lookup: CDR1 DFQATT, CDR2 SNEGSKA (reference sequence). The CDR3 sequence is CSARDSGEWDTEAFF. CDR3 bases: TGCAGTGCTAGAGATAGTGGGGAATGGGACACTGAAGCTTTCTTT.

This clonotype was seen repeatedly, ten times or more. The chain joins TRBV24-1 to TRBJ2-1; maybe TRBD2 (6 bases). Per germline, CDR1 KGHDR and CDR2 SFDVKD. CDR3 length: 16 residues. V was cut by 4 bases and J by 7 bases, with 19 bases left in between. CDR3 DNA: TGTGCCACCAGTGACCAGCCATCGGGCCGGGGGAATGAGCAGTTCTTC. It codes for CATSDQPSGRGNEQFF.

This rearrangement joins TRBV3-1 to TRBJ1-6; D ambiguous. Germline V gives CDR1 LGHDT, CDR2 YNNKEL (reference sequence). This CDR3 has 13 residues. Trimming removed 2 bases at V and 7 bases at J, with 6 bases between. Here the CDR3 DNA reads TGTGCCAGCAGCCAATTCGGGAATTCACCCCTCCACTTT. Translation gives CASSQFGNSPLHF. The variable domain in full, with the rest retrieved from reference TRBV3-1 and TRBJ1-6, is DTAVSQTPKYLVTQMGNDKSIKCEQNLGHDTMYWYKQDSKKFLKIMFSYNNKELIINETVPNRFSPKSPDKAHLNLHINSLELGDSAVYFCASSQFGNSPLHFGNGTRLTVT.

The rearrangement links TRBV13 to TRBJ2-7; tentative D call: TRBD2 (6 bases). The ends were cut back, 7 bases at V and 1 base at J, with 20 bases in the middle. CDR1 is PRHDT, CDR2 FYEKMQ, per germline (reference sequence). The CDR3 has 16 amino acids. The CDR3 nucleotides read TGTGCCAGCACCAATAGAAGGGGAGGCCCGTCCTACGAGCAGTACTTC. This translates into CASTNRRGGPSYEQYF.

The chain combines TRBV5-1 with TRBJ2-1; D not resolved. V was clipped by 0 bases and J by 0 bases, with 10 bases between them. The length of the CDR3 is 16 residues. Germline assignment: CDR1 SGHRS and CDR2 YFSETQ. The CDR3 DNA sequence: TGCGCCAGCAGCTTGGATGGACCCAGCTCCTACAATGAGCAGTTCTTC. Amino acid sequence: CASSLDGPSSYNEQFF.

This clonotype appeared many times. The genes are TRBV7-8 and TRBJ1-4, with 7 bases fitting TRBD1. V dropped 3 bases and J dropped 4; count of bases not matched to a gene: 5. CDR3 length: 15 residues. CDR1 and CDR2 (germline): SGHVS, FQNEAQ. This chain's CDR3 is CASSFDRAINEKLFF. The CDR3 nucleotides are TGTGCCAGCAGCTTCGACAGGGCTATTAATGAAAAACTGTTTTTT.

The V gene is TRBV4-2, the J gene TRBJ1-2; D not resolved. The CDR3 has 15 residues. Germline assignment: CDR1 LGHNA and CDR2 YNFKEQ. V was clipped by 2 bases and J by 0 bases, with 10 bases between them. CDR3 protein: CASSQRAEPNYGYTF. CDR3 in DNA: TGTGCCAGCAGCCAACGAGCAGAGCCTAACTATGGCTACACCTTC.

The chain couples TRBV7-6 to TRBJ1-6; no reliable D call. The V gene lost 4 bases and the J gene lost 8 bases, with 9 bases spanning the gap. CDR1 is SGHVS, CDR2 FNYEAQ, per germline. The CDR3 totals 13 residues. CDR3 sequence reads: CASSSNADSPLHF. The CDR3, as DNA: TGTGCCAGCAGCTCCAATGCGGATTCACCCCTCCACTTT.

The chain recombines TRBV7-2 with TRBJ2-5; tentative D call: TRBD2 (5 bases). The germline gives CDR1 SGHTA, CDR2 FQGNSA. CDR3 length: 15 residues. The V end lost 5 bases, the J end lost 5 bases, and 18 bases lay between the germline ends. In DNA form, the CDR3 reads TGTGCCAGCAGCCCCAGGACTCCACCGGGGGAGACCCAGTACTTC. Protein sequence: CASSPRTPPGETQYF.

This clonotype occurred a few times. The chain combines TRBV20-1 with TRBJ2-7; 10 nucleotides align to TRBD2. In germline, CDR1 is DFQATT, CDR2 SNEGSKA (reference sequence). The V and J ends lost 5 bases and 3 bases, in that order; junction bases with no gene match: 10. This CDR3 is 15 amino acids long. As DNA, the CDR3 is TGCAGTGCTGGCAACCTTCTAGCGGGAGACTACGAGCAGTACTTC. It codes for CSAGNLLAGDYEQYF.

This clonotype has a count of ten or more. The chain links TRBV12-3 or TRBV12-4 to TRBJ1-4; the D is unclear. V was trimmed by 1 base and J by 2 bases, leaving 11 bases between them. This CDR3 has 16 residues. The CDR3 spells CASSLVLRWTNEKLFF. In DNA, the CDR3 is TGTGCCAGCAGTTTAGTGCTACGATGGACTAATGAAAAACTGTTTTTT.

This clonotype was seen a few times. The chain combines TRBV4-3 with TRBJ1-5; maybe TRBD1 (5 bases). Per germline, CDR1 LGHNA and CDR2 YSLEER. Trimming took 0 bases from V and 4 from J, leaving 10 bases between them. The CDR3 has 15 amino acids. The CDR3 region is CASSQDGGENQPQHF. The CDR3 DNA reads TGCGCCAGCAGCCAAGATGGGGGGGAGAATCAGCCCCAGCATTTT.

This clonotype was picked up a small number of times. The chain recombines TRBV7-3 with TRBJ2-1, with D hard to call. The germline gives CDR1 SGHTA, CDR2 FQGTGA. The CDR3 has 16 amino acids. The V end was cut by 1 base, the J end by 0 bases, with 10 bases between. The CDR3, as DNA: TGTGCCAGCAGCTTAAATGGGCCCTACTCCTACAATGAGCAGTTCTTC. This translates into CASSLNGPYSYNEQFF. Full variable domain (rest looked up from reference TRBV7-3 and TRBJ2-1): GAGVSQTPSNKVTEKGKYVELRCDPISGHTALYWYRQSLGQGPEFLIYFQGTGAADDSGLPNDRFFAVRPEGSVSTLKIQRTERGDSAVYLCASSLNGPYSYNEQFFGPGTRLTVL.

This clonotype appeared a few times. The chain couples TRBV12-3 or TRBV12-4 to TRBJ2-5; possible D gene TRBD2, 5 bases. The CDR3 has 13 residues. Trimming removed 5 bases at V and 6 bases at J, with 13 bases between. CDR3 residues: CASSPGSAQTQYF. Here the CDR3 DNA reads TGTGCCAGCAGTCCGGGGAGCGCCCAGACCCAGTACTTC.